These 20 T cell receptor beta chains were sequenced from one sample in a study of blood T cell repertoires in COVID-19. The protocol was immunoSEQ multiplex PCR, while the TCRdb copy is restricted to in-frame clones and leaves out a portion. This sample yields around 42,000 clones, of which approximately 92% are seen a single time; around 8.1% belongs to the top ten. The material sequenced was peripheral blood. Receptors originate from a man younger than 45 with active or convalescent COVID-19.

V is TRBV15 and J is TRBJ1-3; D perhaps matches TRBD1 (6 bases). The CDR3 has 16 residues. Germline V gene lookup returns CDR1 LNHNV and CDR2 YYDKDF (reference sequence). V shed 3 bases and J shed 3 bases, with 15 bases lying between them. The CDR3 here is CATSRQGTGSGNTIYF. The DNA for the CDR3 is TGTGCCACCAGCAGGCAGGGTACAGGGAGTGGAAACACCATATATTTT.

V gene TRBV15 combines with J gene TRBJ1-5; D is perhaps TRBD1 (6 bases). Germline V CDR1 and CDR2: LNHNV, YYDKDF (reference sequence). This CDR3 spans 13 amino acids. V lost 5 bases to trimming and J lost 7 bases, with 12 bases between them. The CDR3: CATSGGALQPQHF. Here the CDR3 DNA reads TGTGCCACCAGCGGGGGCGCATTGCAGCCCCAGCATTTT.

V is TRBV7-2 and J is TRBJ1-6; 9 bases match TRBD1. Germline loops: CDR1 SGHTA, CDR2 FQGNSA. The CDR3 runs 13 residues. V dropped 6 bases and J dropped 9; count of bases not matched to a gene: 3. The CDR3 loop is CASSRDRVSPLHF. In DNA form, the CDR3 reads TGTGCCAGCAGTAGGGACAGGGTTTCACCCCTCCACTTT.

The chain employs TRBV5-5 and TRBJ1-1; no clear D. The ends were cut back, 4 bases at V and 0 bases at J, with 13 bases in the middle. There are 15 residues in the CDR3. Germline V gene data show CDR1 as SGHKS and CDR2 as YYEKEE (reference sequence). The CDR3 DNA follows: TGTGCCAGCAGCCCCACCACAGTCATGAACACTGAAGCTTTCTTT. Protein: CASSPTTVMNTEAFF. The whole variable domain, filled in from reference TRBV5-5 and TRBJ1-1, reads DAGVTQSPTHLIKTRGQQVTLRCSPISGHKSVSWYQQVLGQGPQFIFQYYEKEERGRGNFPDRFSARQFPNYSSELNVNALLLGDSALYLCASSPTTVMNTEAFFGQGTRLTVV.

Only a few counts were recorded for this clone. This sequence joins TRBV6-5 and TRBJ1-1; TRBD1 matches 10 bases. The ends lost 8 bases at V and 8 bases at J; junction bases unmatched: 2. CDR1 is MNHEY, CDR2 SVGAGI, per germline. The CDR3 is made up of 11 amino acids. CDR3 DNA: TGTGCCAGCGGGACAGGGGCGGAAGCTTTCTTT. It yields the protein CASGTGAEAFF.

This chain connects TRBV2 to TRBJ1-5; the match to TRBD1 covers 7 bases. After removal of 0 bases from V and 0 bases from J, the junction contained 14 bases not matched to a gene. The germline V gene encodes CDR1 SNHLY and CDR2 FYNNEI. The CDR3 covers 20 residues. CDR3 DNA: TGTGCCAGCAGTGAAGCAGCCGTGGGCGGGACAGCTTATAGCAATCAGCCCCAGCATTTT. Its protein is CASSEAAVGGTAYSNQPQHF.

The sample holds one count of this clone. The V call is TRBV11-2, the J call TRBJ1-2; 12 bases map to TRBD1. V was clipped by 4 bases and J by 7 bases; unmatched bases: 7. The V gene's germline CDR1 is SGHAT and CDR2 FQNNGV. There are 15 residues in the CDR3. CDR3 sequence reads: CASSSGQGAVSGYTF. CDR3 DNA: TGTGCCAGCAGCTCGGGACAGGGGGCTGTGAGTGGCTACACCTTC.

The sample holds one count of this clone. The chain recombines TRBV7-2 with TRBJ2-3; 8 bases align to TRBD2. The CDR3 has 15 amino acids. V shed 5 bases, J shed 3 bases, and the junction held 7 bases outside the gene matches. Germline V gene lookup returns CDR1 SGHTA and CDR2 FQGNSA. The CDR3 nucleotides are TGTGCCAGCAGCCTAAGCGGGAGTAGGACAGATACGCAGTATTTT. Translation: CASSLSGSRTDTQYF.

This rearrangement joins TRBV30 to TRBJ2-2; 10 bases line up with TRBD2. This CDR3 comprises 15 residues. V trimming: 1 base; J trimming: 5 bases; junction bases outside the gene matches: 4. The germline V gene has CDR1 GTSNPN and CDR2 SVGIG (reference sequence). As DNA, the CDR3 is TGTGCCTGGAGTGGGCTAGCGGGGGAAACCGGGGAGCTGTTTTTT. It is translated as CAWSGLAGETGELFF.

V gene TRBV10-1 combines with J gene TRBJ2-3, with 7 positions matching TRBD1. V was clipped by 2 bases and J by 0 bases; unmatched bases: 8. The germline V gene has CDR1 WNHNN and CDR2 SYGVQD (reference sequence). The CDR3 extends over 17 amino acids. The CDR3 region has the DNA TGCGCCAGCAGTGAGGGAAGGGGGCGTAGGAGCACAGATACGCAGTATTTT. This gives the protein CASSEGRGRRSTDTQYF.

This sequence joins TRBV12-3 or TRBV12-4 and TRBJ1-2; 9 bases align to TRBD1. V was pared by 6 bases and J by 3 bases, with 2 bases of the junction left unmatched. The CDR3 is 13 residues long. This chain's CDR3 is CASSRQGDYGYTF. CDR3 in DNA: TGTGCCAGCAGCCGACAGGGGGACTATGGCTACACCTTC.

The rearrangement links TRBV6-2 or TRBV6-3 to TRBJ2-2; a weak D match, TRBD1 (6 bases). The V end was cut by 3 bases, the J end by 5 bases, with 19 bases between. The CDR3 consists of 17 residues. CDR1 is MNHEY and CDR2 is SVGEGT in the germline V gene. The CDR3 bases are TGTGCCAGCAGTTATAACAGGGTCTTTTTACGTACCGGGGAGCTGTTTTTT. Encoded protein: CASSYNRVFLRTGELFF.

The V gene is TRBV9, the J gene TRBJ2-2; 7 nucleotides agree with TRBD2. Germline V gives CDR1 SGDLS, CDR2 YYNGEE. The CDR3 is 16 residues long. Losses at the gene ends were 4 bases for V and 1 base for J; bases not matched to a gene: 7. CDR3 protein: CASSQGDYLNTGELFF. The CDR3 DNA is TGTGCCAGCAGCCAAGGGGACTACCTGAACACCGGGGAGCTGTTTTTT.

This chain joins TRBV18 and TRBJ1-1; the D gene is possibly TRBD1 (5 bases). Germline assignment: CDR1 KGHSH and CDR2 LQKENI. Trimming cost V 0 bases and J 1 base, with 9 bases left between them. The CDR3 spans 15 residues. CDR3 protein: CASSPPITGNTEAFF. DNA of the CDR3: TGTGCCAGCTCACCACCGATCACAGGGAACACTGAAGCTTTCTTT.

The chain combines TRBV5-1 with TRBJ1-2, with no clear D. Trimming took 7 bases from V and 7 from J, leaving 20 bases between them. This CDR3 contains 14 residues. The V gene's germline CDR1 is SGHRS and CDR2 YFSETQ. In nucleotides, the CDR3 is TGCGCCAGCGGCCTAAGCGGATTGGAGCGTGGCTACACCTTC. This translates into CASGLSGLERGYTF.

The chain carries TRBV5-6 and TRBJ1-2; TRBD1 matches at 10 bases. Germline values: CDR1 SGHDT, CDR2 YYEEEE. This CDR3 has 17 residues. J lost 0 bases, V lost 4 bases, and 9 bases had no gene match. The CDR3, as DNA: TGTGCCAGCAGCCCCGGGGAGACAGGGGGCACTAACTATGGCTACACCTTC. Translation: CASSPGETGGTNYGYTF.

This chain uses TRBV2 with TRBJ1-2; 8 nucleotides align to TRBD1. The CDR3 contains 14 residues. CDR1 is SNHLY, CDR2 FYNNEI, per germline. V dropped 1 base and J dropped 4; count of bases not matched to a gene: 2. The DNA of the CDR3 is TGTGCCAGCAGTGAAGGGGACAGGATCTATGGCTACACCTTC. Translation gives CASSEGDRIYGYTF. Drawing the rest from reference TRBV2 and TRBJ1-2, the complete variable domain is EPEVTQTPSHQVTQMGQEVILRCVPISNHLYFYWYRQILGQKVEFLVSFYNNEISEKSEIFDDQFSVERPDGSNFTLKIRSTKLEDSAMYFCASSEGDRIYGYTFGSGTRLTVV.

The chain links TRBV18 to TRBJ2-1, with 7 bases that match TRBD1. Trimming cost V 5 bases and J 1 base; bases outside gene matches: 8. From germline, CDR1 is KGHSH and CDR2 LQKENI. The CDR3 is 16 amino acids. The CDR3 here is CASSVRQGLSYNEQFF. CDR3 nucleotides: TGTGCCAGCTCAGTAAGACAGGGCCTTTCCTACAATGAGCAGTTCTTC.

The chain combines TRBV19 with TRBJ2-7; 11 bases match TRBD2. Looked up from germline, CDR1 is LNHDA and CDR2 is SQIVND (reference sequence). V gave up 4 bases and J gave up 2 bases; unmatched junction bases: 4. This CDR3 contains 15 residues. The CDR3 DNA is TGTGCCAGTAGTACACTAGCGGGGGTCGCCTACGAGCAGTACTTC. Protein: CASSTLAGVAYEQYF.

In its sample, this clone was seen once. This chain links TRBV29-1 with TRBJ2-1, with TRBD1 matching 9 bases. This CDR3 spans 13 amino acids. From germline, CDR1 is SQVTM and CDR2 ANQGSEA. The junction had 8 bases not matched to a gene; V was cut back by 7 bases and J by 7 bases. The CDR3 region is CSDTGGAKNEQFF. The CDR3 DNA follows: TGCAGCGACACAGGGGGCGCGAAGAATGAGCAGTTCTTC.